These 20 T cell receptor beta chains originate from one sample sequenced in a study of shared clonotypes between healthy human individuals. Produced via immunoSEQ multiplex PCR; TCRdb's table is partial and in-frame only. Of some 1.4 million clones listed, roughly 96% are singletons. Sequenced sample: naive CD4+ T cells sorted from blood. Sample subset: CD45RA+ positively selected. These receptors all stem from a man in his thirties or forties in good health.

In the case of this clone: Other DNA sequences in this specimen translate into the identical CDR3. This rearrangement joins TRBV5-6 to TRBJ2-1; D uncertain. The CDR3 covers 14 residues. Germline CDR1 SGHDT, CDR2 YYEEEE. V lost 0 bases, J lost 0 bases, and 4 bases lay in between. The DNA for the CDR3 is TGTGCCAGCAGCTTGGACAGCTCCTACAATGAGCAGTTCTTC. The encoded protein is CASSLDSSYNEQFF.

The chain combines TRBV29-1 with TRBJ2-1; D is perhaps TRBD2 (6 bases). The CDR3 is 12 amino acids. Germline CDR1 SQVTM, CDR2 ANQGSEA. The germline V and J ends were trimmed by 7 bases and 5 bases, with 12 bases remaining between them. The chain's CDR3 is CSAGGGNNEQFF. The CDR3 DNA is TGCAGCGCCGGCGGAGGGAACAATGAGCAGTTCTTC.

The chain carries TRBV19 and TRBJ2-2; tentative D call: TRBD2 (5 bases). V was shortened by 6 bases and J by 4 bases, with 15 bases between the two germline ends. Germline CDR1 is LNHDA and CDR2 is SQIVND (reference sequence). This CDR3 is built from 15 residues. This CDR3 reads CASRPRGLGTGELFF. The CDR3 nucleotides are TGTGCCAGTAGACCCCGGGGATTGGGCACCGGGGAGCTGTTTTTT.

As for this clone: Other DNA sequences from this sample encode an identical CDR3 as well. In DNA form, the CDR3 reads TGTGCCAGCAGTTTTCGGGGGGCGGATCAGCCCCAGCATTTT. Translation: CASSFRGADQPQHF. The J gene is TRBJ1-5, the V gene TRBV27; D is perhaps TRBD1 (6 bases). V was trimmed by 3 bases and J by 5 bases, leaving 11 bases between them. There are 14 residues in the CDR3. In germline, CDR1 is MNHEY, CDR2 SMNVEV (reference sequence).

The chain uses TRBV9 and TRBJ2-3, with D uncertain. The V end was cut by 0 bases, the J end by 2 bases, with 13 bases between. The CDR3 covers 16 residues. CDR1 and CDR2 from the germline V gene are SGDLS and YYNGEE. The CDR3 DNA sequence: TGTGCCAGCAGCGTAGACCCAAGTGGGTACACAGATACGCAGTATTTT. It translates to CASSVDPSGYTDTQYF. The full variable domain, its missing parts supplied by reference TRBV9 and TRBJ2-3, is DSGVTQTPKHLITATGQRVTLRCSPRSGDLSVYWYQQSLDQGLQFLIQYYNGEERAKGNILERFSAQQFPDLHSELNLSSLELGDSALYFCASSVDPSGYTDTQYFGPGTRLTVL.

The rearrangement joins TRBV9 to TRBJ2-1; D is unresolved. Germline CDR1 SGDLS, CDR2 YYNGEE. The CDR3 extends over 13 amino acids. With 4 bases removed from V and 2 bases from J, the gap between germline ends came to 7 bases. CDR3 region: CASSSRAYNEQFF. The CDR3, as DNA: TGTGCCAGCAGCAGCCGGGCCTACAATGAGCAGTTCTTC.

V and J are TRBV5-1 and TRBJ2-1; D call uncertain. The CDR3 is made up of 15 amino acids. The germline CDR1 and CDR2 sequences are SGHRS and YFSETQ. Trimming cost V 0 bases and J 6 bases, with 13 bases left between them. CDR3 region: CASSLEWGSFNEQFF. The CDR3 DNA is TGCGCCAGCAGCTTGGAATGGGGAAGTTTCAATGAGCAGTTCTTC.

The J gene is TRBJ2-5, the V gene TRBV5-1; D is ambiguous. This CDR3 spans 12 amino acids. The germline V gene has CDR1 SGHRS and CDR2 YFSETQ. V was shortened by 3 bases and J by 5 bases, with 8 bases between the two germline ends. The CDR3 sequence: CASSSSLETQYF. As DNA, the CDR3 is TGCGCCAGCAGCTCCTCCCTTGAGACCCAGTACTTC. Using reference TRBV5-1 and TRBJ2-5 for the parts outside the CDR3, the full variable domain is KAGVTQTPRYLIKTRGQQVTLSCSPISGHRSVSWYQQTPGQGLQFLFEYFSETQRNKGNFPGRFSGRQFSNSRSEMNVSTLELGDSALYLCASSSSLETQYFGPGTRLLVL.

The CDR3 here is CASSSWGTSGTSTDTQYF. DNA for the CDR3: TGTGCCAGCAGCTCATGGGGGACTAGCGGGACGAGCACAGATACGCAGTATTTT. The chain uses TRBV7-2 and TRBJ2-3; 13 bases match TRBD2. CDR3 length: 18 residues. In germline, CDR1 is SGHTA, CDR2 FQGNSA. J was trimmed by 0 bases and V by 4 bases; bases with no gene match: 7.

This clone showed up just a few times. The same CDR3 also results from other DNA sequences found in this sample. The V gene is TRBV9, the J gene TRBJ2-7; TRBD2 matches 7 bases. From germline, CDR1 is SGDLS and CDR2 YYNGEE. After removal of 0 bases from V and 0 bases from J, the junction contained 0 bases not matched to a gene. The CDR3 consists of 14 residues. As DNA, the CDR3 is TGTGCCAGCAGCGTAGGCGGGAGCTCCTACGAGCAGTACTTC. Encoded protein: CASSVGGSSYEQYF.

Concerning this clone itself: Other DNA sequences within the sample encode an identical CDR3. The chain uses TRBV5-6 and TRBJ1-1, with D uncertain. CDR1 is SGHDT, CDR2 YYEEEE, per germline. The CDR3 totals 13 residues. Trimming shortened V by 4 bases and J by 0 bases, and 7 bases separated the two germline ends. CDR3 residues: CASSLPMNTEAFF. CDR3 DNA: TGTGCCAGCAGCCTACCTATGAACACTGAAGCTTTCTTT.

The rearrangement joins TRBV5-5 to TRBJ2-6; TRBD1 agrees at 7 bases. This CDR3 comprises 15 residues. Trimming took 4 bases from V and 3 from J; bases not matched to a gene: 4. CDR1 is SGHKS, CDR2 YYEKEE, per germline (reference sequence). The CDR3 coding sequence is TGTGCCAGCAGCAGTACAGGGGTTGGGGCCAACGTCCTGACTTTC. Translation: CASSSTGVGANVLTF.

The chain is built from TRBV28 and TRBJ2-7; TRBD1 matches 9 bases. This CDR3 is 16 amino acids long. The V gene's germline CDR1 is MDHEN and CDR2 SYDVKM. The J segment lost 2 bases and the V segment lost 4 bases, leaving 9 bases of the junction unmatched. CDR3 in DNA: TGTGCCAGCAGTTCTCCAGCGGACAGGGGCGCCTACGAGCAGTACTTC. It translates to CASSSPADRGAYEQYF.

This clone was counted once. The J gene is TRBJ2-5, the V gene TRBV5-1; D unresolved. This CDR3 has 14 residues. Trimming took off 4 bases at V and 2 bases at J, with 12 bases between the two ends. The germline CDR1 and CDR2 sequences are SGHRS and YFSETQ. The CDR3, as DNA: TGCGCCAGCAGCCAGGCCGGAGAGCAAGAGACCCAGTACTTC. Its protein product is CASSQAGEQETQYF.

The chain joins TRBV4-3 to TRBJ2-2; 9 bases are shared with TRBD2. Germline V CDR1 and CDR2: LGHNA, YSLEER. Trimming removed 5 bases from V and 0 bases from J; junction bases left unmatched: 4. This CDR3 has 16 residues. For the CDR3, the DNA is TGCGCCAGCAGCTCCCGCGGGGGGGCGAACACCGGGGAGCTGTTTTTT. Translated: CASSSRGGANTGELFF.

The gene calls are TRBV5-1 and TRBJ2-7; no firm D call. Trimming pared 0 bases from V and 0 bases from J, leaving 7 bases between. The CDR3 has 14 amino acids. Germline CDR1 is SGHRS and CDR2 is YFSETQ. CDR3 loop: CASSLELPSYEQYF. The CDR3 DNA reads TGCGCCAGCAGCTTGGAGTTACCCTCCTACGAGCAGTACTTC.

The chain uses TRBV5-6 and TRBJ1-1, with TRBD1 matching 9 bases. The CDR3 loop spans 16 amino acids. Losses at the gene ends were 7 bases for V and 4 bases for J; bases not matched to a gene: 14. The V gene's germline CDR1 is SGHDT and CDR2 YYEEEE. CDR3 sequence reads: CASHRDRVLLFTEAFF. The DNA for the CDR3 is TGTGCCAGCCATAGGGACAGGGTATTATTATTCACTGAAGCTTTCTTT.

The rearrangement uses TRBV10-2 and TRBJ2-1; TRBD1 or TRBD2 may be the D gene (5 bases each). V was trimmed by 7 bases and J by 9 bases, leaving 13 bases between them. This CDR3 is built from 12 residues. Germline V lookup: CDR1 WSHSY, CDR2 SAAADI. DNA for the CDR3: TGCGCCAGCATCGGCCAGGGAGTTGAGCAGTTCTTC. It codes for CASIGQGVEQFF.

J is TRBJ2-5 and V is TRBV2, with 9 bases matching TRBD1. Trimming cost V 11 bases and J 2 bases; bases outside gene matches: 9. In germline, CDR1 is SNHLY, CDR2 FYNNEI. The CDR3 loop spans 14 amino acids. CDR3 in amino acids: CAGGQGYKQETQYF. The CDR3 nucleotides read TGTGCCGGGGGACAGGGCTACAAACAAGAGACCCAGTACTTC.

The chain is built from TRBV6-6 and TRBJ1-4; TRBD1 matches 8 bases. The CDR3 runs to 15 residues. J gave up 10 bases and V 5 bases, and 12 bases lay outside the gene matches. Per the germline V gene, CDR1 is MNHNY and CDR2 is SVGAGI (reference sequence). The CDR3: CASSPLDRDIGKLFF. Here the CDR3 DNA reads TGTGCCAGCAGTCCCCTGGACAGGGATATCGGAAAACTGTTTTTT.